A single sample is the source of the 18 T cell receptor beta chains below, sequenced in a study of PD-1 blockade in mismatch repair-deficient tumors. This table comes from immunoSEQ multiplex PCR, and its TCRdb copy is limited to in-frame clones, with some not included. Of 90,000 to 120,000 clones in the sample, 82% are singletons; the top ten hold about 6.3%. The sequencing here drew on peripheral blood, taken 36 weeks after starting pembrolizumab. The receptors were gathered from an adult with mismatch repair-deficient cancer.

The chain is built from TRBV28 and TRBJ1-2, with TRBD1 matching over 7 bases. The length of the CDR3 is 16 residues. V lost 1 base, J lost 1 base, and 6 bases stayed unmatched. CDR1 is MDHEN and CDR2 is SYDVKM in the germline V gene. The chain's CDR3 is CASSLSTGSFNYGYTF. CDR3 in DNA: TGTGCCAGCAGTTTATCGACAGGGTCTTTTAACTATGGCTACACCTTC.

As for this clone: At one end, the junction sequence differs from germline, possibly due to a read error. The rearrangement uses TRBV5-8 and TRBJ1-1; the match to TRBD1 covers 9 bases. Germline V gene lookup returns CDR1 SGHTS and CDR2 YDEGEE. The CDR3 is 15 residues long. CDR3 DNA sequence: TGCGCCAGCAGCCAAACAGGGGGCTTGAACACTGAAGCTTTCTTT. The encoded protein is CASSQTGGLNTEAFF.

CDR3 loop: CASSVVPDTDTQYF. The DNA of the CDR3 is TGTGCCAGCAGCGTAGTGCCAGACACAGATACGCAGTATTTT. This rearrangement joins TRBV9 to TRBJ2-3; D is unresolved. CDR3 length: 14 amino acids. Germline CDR1 is SGDLS and CDR2 is YYNGEE. Trimming stripped 0 bases from V and 2 bases from J, with 7 bases between.

This clone appeared a single time. The genes are TRBV15 and TRBJ1-5; 8 bases align to TRBD1. J lost 3 bases, V lost 4 bases, and 8 bases had no gene match. The germline V gene has CDR1 LNHNV and CDR2 YYDKDF (reference sequence). The CDR3 is made up of 16 amino acids. Here the CDR3 reads CATSKKGQDPNQPQHF. The CDR3 bases are TGTGCCACCAGCAAGAAGGGACAGGATCCCAATCAGCCCCAGCATTTT. The full variable domain, its missing parts supplied by reference TRBV15 and TRBJ1-5, is DAMVIQNPRYQVTQFGKPVTLSCSQTLNHNVMYWYQQKSSQAPKLLFHYYDKDFNNEADTPDNFQSRRPNTSFCFLDIRSPGLGDTAMYLCATSKKGQDPNQPQHFGDGTRLSIL.

This clone was seen a few times. V and J are TRBV5-4 and TRBJ2-3; the D gene is possibly TRBD2 (6 bases). The germline CDR1 and CDR2 sequences are SGHNT and YYREEE (reference sequence). The V end lost 1 base, the J end lost 0 bases, and 9 bases lay between the germline ends. CDR3 length: 15 residues. CDR3 sequence reads: CASSLKRESTDTQYF. The CDR3 DNA is TGTGCCAGCAGCTTGAAACGGGAGAGCACAGATACGCAGTATTTT.

The CDR3 DNA is TGTGCCAGCACGGCCCAGGGGGCTTACGGCTACACCTTC. Translated, it gives CASTAQGAYGYTF. The chain has TRBV11-3 and TRBJ1-2; TRBD1 matches at 8 bases. Germline CDR1 and CDR2: SGHNT and YENEEA. CDR3 size: 13 residues. V lost 7 bases and J lost 8; bases outside the gene matches: 9.

The V gene is TRBV28, the J gene TRBJ2-2; 9 nucleotides line up with TRBD2. Germline CDR1 reads MDHEN; CDR2 reads SYDVKM. V was pared by 6 bases and J by 2 bases, with 4 bases of the junction left unmatched. CDR3 length: 15 residues. The CDR3 DNA sequence: TGTGCCAGCAGATATAGCGGGGGAAACACCGGGGAGCTGTTTTTT. It yields the protein CASRYSGGNTGELFF.

This clone was counted between two and nine times. V gene TRBV5-1 combines with J gene TRBJ1-2, with no clear D. CDR3 length: 12 amino acids. Trimming removed 0 bases from V and 8 bases from J, with 8 bases in between. CDR1 and CDR2 from the germline V gene are SGHRS and YFSETQ. The CDR3 nucleotides are TGCGCCAGCAGCTTGGGTTCTGAAGGCTACACCTTC. Translation gives CASSLGSEGYTF.

The chain combines TRBV12-5 with TRBJ2-1; 8 bases align to TRBD2. Germline CDR1 and CDR2: LGHNT and FRNRAP. This CDR3 spans 15 amino acids. Trimming took 4 bases from V and 1 from J; bases not matched to a gene: 3. CDR3 nucleotide sequence: TGTGCTAGTGGTTCCGGGACTAGATCCTACAATGAGCAGTTCTTC. It codes for CASGSGTRSYNEQFF. The whole variable domain, filled in from reference TRBV12-5 and TRBJ2-1, reads DARVTQTPRHKVTEMGQEVTMRCQPILGHNTVFWYRQTMMQGLELLAYFRNRAPLDDSGMPKDRFSAEMPDATLATLKIQPSEPRDSAVYFCASGSGTRSYNEQFFGPGTRLTVL.

The chain couples TRBV5-1 to TRBJ2-2; D is possibly TRBD2 (5 bases). V lost 1 base and J 6 bases, leaving 22 bases between the germline ends. The length of the CDR3 is 18 residues. Germline CDR1 is SGHRS and CDR2 is YFSETQ. CDR3 sequence: CASSLPRDRSYGAGELFF. CDR3 nucleotides: TGCGCCAGCAGCTTGCCACGGGATAGGAGTTATGGAGCCGGGGAGCTGTTTTTT.

This clone was detected once. This rearrangement joins TRBV5-1 to TRBJ2-1, with 8 nucleotides matching TRBD1. CDR3 length equals 13 residues. V was clipped by 1 base and J by 7 bases; unmatched bases: 1. Germline V CDR1 and CDR2: SGHRS, YFSETQ. The CDR3 is CASSLTGGNEQFF. In DNA, the CDR3 is TGCGCCAGCAGCTTGACAGGGGGGAATGAGCAGTTCTTC.

The chain has TRBV5-6 and TRBJ2-7; 7 bases map to TRBD1. The J segment lost 0 bases and the V segment lost 1 base, leaving 4 bases of the junction unmatched. The CDR3 is 15 amino acids. The germline gives CDR1 SGHDT, CDR2 YYEEEE. The CDR3 DNA sequence: TGTGCCAGCAGCTTGAGGGGACAGAGCTCCTACGAGCAGTACTTC. Its translation: CASSLRGQSSYEQYF.

The V and J genes are TRBV29-1 and TRBJ2-1, with 10 bases fitting TRBD2. Germline V gene lookup returns CDR1 SQVTM and CDR2 ANQGSEA. The CDR3 covers 14 residues. With 7 bases clipped from V and 9 bases from J, the junction kept 12 bases outside the gene matches. The CDR3 region is CSADPSGRNAEQFF. The DNA of the CDR3 is TGCAGCGCCGACCCTAGCGGGAGAAACGCTGAGCAGTTCTTC.

CDR3 nucleotide sequence: TGTGCCAGCAGCCCACTGAACGCGGAATACAATGAGCAGTTCTTC. Encoded protein: CASSPLNAEYNEQFF. The J gene is TRBJ2-1, the V gene TRBV11-2, with D unclear. Germline assignment: CDR1 SGHAT and CDR2 FQNNGV. V lost 5 bases and J 4 bases, leaving 15 bases between the germline ends. This CDR3 comprises 15 residues.

The chain uses TRBV6-6 and TRBJ2-2; 7 bases map to TRBD2. Germline loops: CDR1 MNHNY, CDR2 SVGAGI (reference sequence). The CDR3 loop spans 16 amino acids. The V and J ends lost 3 bases and 2 bases, in that order; junction bases with no gene match: 6. In DNA form, the CDR3 reads TGTGCCAGCAGTTATAAGGCTAGCGGAAACACCGGGGAGCTGTTTTTT. Translation: CASSYKASGNTGELFF.

The CDR3, as DNA: TGTGCCAGCAGCCTCAGAGGGGGGACGAACACCGGGGAGCTGTTTTTT. Its translation: CASSLRGGTNTGELFF. The chain combines TRBV7-3 with TRBJ2-2; D tentatively fits TRBD1 or TRBD2 (6 bases each). There are 16 residues in the CDR3. Germline V gene sequence: CDR1 SGHTA, CDR2 FQGTGA. Trimming left V 5 bases short and J 0 bases short, with 13 bases between.

The J gene is TRBJ1-2, the V gene TRBV5-1; a possible D gene is TRBD1 (6 bases). Germline V gene sequence: CDR1 SGHRS, CDR2 YFSETQ. Trimming removed 2 bases from V and 6 bases from J, with 17 bases in between. CDR3 length equals 15 residues. The CDR3 is CASSLGTPERDGYTF. The DNA for the CDR3 is TGCGCCAGCAGCTTAGGGACACCGGAGAGGGATGGCTACACCTTC.

The J gene is TRBJ1-4, the V gene TRBV21-1; no DNA check was done on the table's D call, TRBD1. TRBV21-1 is classified as a pseudogene. This CDR3 region has 15 residues. Written as DNA, the CDR3 is TGTGCCAGCAGCAAGGACAGGGGGCGAGATGAAAAACTGTTTTTT. Protein product: CASSKDRGRDEKLFF.